Below are 5 T cell receptor beta chains sequenced from a single sample in a study of OX40 agonist ivuxolimab in advanced cancers. The protocol was immunoSEQ multiplex PCR, while the TCRdb copy is restricted to in-frame clones and leaves out a portion. The sample holds 5,500 to 7,000 clones, roughly 70% seen once. The sample here was CD4+ or CD8+ T cells sorted from blood, taken in a trial of the OX40 agonist ivuxolimab. The receptors derive from an adult with an advanced solid tumor such as melanoma, head and neck, liver or kidney cancer.

This clone appeared once. The chain combines TRBV5-1 with TRBJ1-1, with no clear D. The CDR3 extends over 12 amino acids. Germline CDR1 and CDR2: SGHRS and YFSETQ. V was cut by 5 bases and J by 1 base, with 6 bases left in between. The CDR3, as DNA: TGCGCCAGCAGTATTGCGAACACTGAAGCTTTCTTT. Its protein product is CASSIANTEAFF.

The V call is TRBV4-1, the J call TRBJ2-3; tentatively, D is TRBD1 (6 bases). V lost 2 bases and J lost 0, with 12 bases in between. Germline CDR1 and CDR2: MGHRA and YSYEKL. The CDR3 consists of 16 residues. The CDR3 nucleotides read TGCGCCAGCAGCCAAAAAAGTGACAGGAGCACAGATACGCAGTATTTT. Translation: CASSQKSDRSTDTQYF.

The chain recombines TRBV19 with TRBJ1-1; D not certain. Germline CDR1 and CDR2: LNHDA and SQIVND (reference sequence). This CDR3 spans 13 amino acids. Trimming took 6 bases from V and 0 from J, leaving 8 bases between them. CDR3 loop: CASSPGVNTEAFF. CDR3 sequence (DNA): TGTGCCAGTAGCCCCGGGGTGAACACTGAAGCTTTCTTT. Together with reference TRBV19 and TRBJ1-1, the CDR3 gives the full variable domain: DGGITQSPKYLFRKEGQNVTLSCEQNLNHDAMYWYRQDPGQGLRLIYYSQIVNDFQKGDIAEGYSVSREKKESFPLTVTSAQKNPTAFYLCASSPGVNTEAFFGQGTRLTVV.

The chain couples TRBV28 to TRBJ2-2; 7 positions agree with TRBD2. This CDR3 is built from 16 residues. With V trimmed by 0 bases and J by 5 bases, 6 bases remained unmatched. In germline, CDR1 is MDHEN, CDR2 SYDVKM. Here the CDR3 DNA reads TGTGCCAGCAGTTTATGGGGCGGGAGCAGTACCGGGGAGCTGTTTTTT. Translated, it gives CASSLWGGSSTGELFF.

This clone was seen a handful of times. The V call is TRBV11-2, the J call TRBJ1-2, with unresolved D. V lost 3 bases to trimming and J lost 4 bases, with 9 bases between them. CDR3 length equals 13 residues. Looked up from germline, CDR1 is SGHAT and CDR2 is FQNNGV. CDR3 amino acids: CASSLGFAYGYTF. The CDR3 region has the DNA TGTGCCAGCAGCTTGGGATTCGCCTATGGCTACACCTTC. The full variable domain, rest sourced from reference TRBV11-2 and TRBJ1-2, is EAGVAQSPRYKIIEKRQSVAFWCNPISGHATLYWYQQILGQGPKLLIQFQNNGVVDDSQLPKDRFSAERLKGVDSTLKIQPAKLEDSAVYLCASSLGFAYGYTFGSGTRLTVV.